This record covers a single TCR beta chain. Trimming cost V 0 bases and J 4 bases, with 12 bases left between them. The CDR3 is 15 residues long. The V gene's germline CDR1 is LGHDT and CDR2 YNNKEL (reference sequence). This entry comes from a study of blood T cell repertoires in COVID-19. Overall study context: Sample material is recorded as cDNA or gDNA derived from T cells, B-cell-depleted T cells, or PBMCs.

Study processing details: Amplification from reference gene primers served as the basis for estimated nucleated cell counts. Sequencing used immunoSEQ multiplex PCR; TCRdb keeps in-frame clones, though not all of them. The V and J calls and clone size were taken over from that table, and D and trimming were inferred from the DNA. The data hold approximately 200,000 clones, with approximately 90% observed a single time. Clinical histories supplied by participants themselves formed the basis of cohort assignment. Donors in Cohort 3 counted as recovered after two negative PCRs, clearance, or symptom resolution.

This clonotype originated in a man aged 30 to 39 who had recovered from COVID-19. Sequenced material: PBMCs or T cells enriched from blood (not recorded which). The rearrangement links TRBV3-1 (or the pseudogene TRBV3-2) to TRBJ2-5; a possible D gene is TRBD2 (5 bases). The chain's CDR3 is CASSQEPDRGETQYF. In nucleotides, the CDR3 is TGTGCCAGCAGCCAAGAACCTGACCGGGGAGAGACCCAGTACTTC.